This T cell receptor beta chain came from a study of blood T cell repertoires in COVID-19. Study background: Italy, Spain and the United States were the sources of the convalescent and acute COVID-19 samples. PBMCs, B-cell-depleted T cells, or T cells provided the cDNA or gDNA that made up the material.

This clone was detected only once. As processed by the authors: How many nucleated cells were present was estimated from reference gene primer amplification. Assay used: immunoSEQ multiplex PCR; TCRdb lists only in-frame clones, some missing. The V and J calls and the clone size are those of that table, but D and trimming were determined from the DNA. The sample contains tens of thousands of clones, less than 90% of which appear only once. The sequencing input was peripheral blood. This TCR came from a man aged 60 to 69 with acute or convalescent COVID-19.

CDR3 in DNA: TGTGCCATCAAGGGAGATTGGGGCGGGGGTTTTACCGGGGAGCTGTTTTTT. Its translation: CAIKGDWGGGFTGELFF. The J gene is TRBJ2-2, the V gene TRBV10-3, with 7 bases matching TRBD2. V was pared by 7 bases and J by 5 bases, with 16 bases of the junction left unmatched. Germline CDR1 and CDR2: ENHRY and SYGVKD. The CDR3 loop spans 17 amino acids.